This T cell receptor beta chain was sequenced in a study of T cell responses to AZD1222 COVID-19 vaccine. The CDR3 contains 16 residues. CDR1 is SNHLY, CDR2 FYNNEI, per germline. Trimming took 8 bases from V and 2 from J, leaving 20 bases between them. Profiling relied on immunoSEQ multiplex PCR, and the TCRdb table lists in-frame clones only, not all of them. The sample yields about 83,000 clones, roughly 86% seen once. Sequencing was performed on peripheral blood, taken on day 0 of AZD1222 vaccination. This receptor was obtained from an adult in good health. The chain carries TRBV2 and TRBJ2-3, with D perhaps TRBD1 (7 bases). CDR3 DNA sequence: TGTGCCAGCCTGAGTGTGGCAGGGGGGTTCACAGATACGCAGTATTTT. This translates into CASLSVAGGFTDTQYF.